This T cell receptor (beta chain) was recorded in a study of neurological immune-mediated disorders (dated by TCRdb to between 2017 and 2020). Broadly, across the study: Using UMI-based sequencing, the study compared peripheral blood TCR-beta repertoires from patients with HTLV-I-associated myelopathy (HAM/TSP), patients with multiple sclerosis, and healthy controls. The approximately 110 TCR-beta libraries included longitudinal samples, technical triplicates and paired sorted CD4+ and CD8+ T-cell subsets alongside PBMC samples. The cohort was made up of approximately 69 subjects, consisting of about 15 HAM/TSP patients, about 35 multiple sclerosis patients and around 20 healthy controls.

The paper's findings and limits, for the study overall: TCR clonal expansion was highest in HAM/TSP patients and lowest in MS patients, with MS patients falling below even healthy controls. No identical CDR3 amino acid sequences were found to be shared among expanded clones across subjects, suggesting that TCR-beta repertoires were private in all groups.

The germline V gene supplies CDR1 SGHVS and CDR2 FQNEAQ. The CDR3 sequence holds 16 residues, the cysteine and phenylalanine included. Left in the record is the CDR3 DNA by itself, 48 bases read in frame from the first base. V lost 2 bases and J lost 8 bases; the stretch between them is 19 bases long. cDNA was synthesized by template-switch 5'RACE using a primer carrying a 10-nucleotide random unique molecular identifier by which each TCR transcript was tagged. Each sequencing run produced over 160 million TCR-beta sequences covering 15-18 subjects. The RNeasy kit was used to extract total RNA. The KAPA Real-time Library Amplification kit was used to amplify TCR-beta VDJ regions with primers targeting the TCR constant region and the 5'RACE anchor. A first PCR added sample indexes and Illumina adaptors, and a second PCR then raised library yield. The roughly 650 bp TCR product was size-selected on a 2% E-gel SizeSelection system after Ampure bead purification. Before pooling, libraries had their quality checked on a Bioanalyzer, their concentration measured with Qubit, and their quantity determined with the Kapa Library Quantification kit. Libraries were sequenced paired-end 2 x 150 bp on an Illumina HiSeq 2500. To increase sequence diversity, about 23-30% phiX was spiked into each library pool. The authors processed their data as follows. The UMI-based MiGEC pipeline processed quality-filtered reads and removed over 80% of raw TCR sequences during error correction. IMGT germline references were used for aligning VDJ genes, and each clonotype was defined as a unique CDR3 amino acid sequence together with its V-J genes. Clonal expansion, Shannon diversity, and CDR3 relatedness (CalcPairwiseDistances, ClusterSamples) were evaluated with VDJtools, and phylogenetic trees were built with CLCbio workbench. A clone was classed as expanded if it had 8 or more unique UMIs, a cutoff based on coefficient-of-variation modelling across technical triplicates. The public reads were run again by TCRdb, first through fastp at Q25 and then through MiXCR, and only productive beta chains were kept. A single entry per CDR3 protein holds the most common genes and DNA from its merged rows. V and J calls and clone size were set by TCRdb, not the authors. This sample has about 24,000 distinct CDR3 sequences in its table, and about 6.7% of those were observed once. Together, the top ten hold approximately 4.3% of the sample.

The healthy controls were volunteers from blood banks in Maryland, USA. For unsorted PBMC libraries, 2 million PBMCs were used after storage in RNAlater at -80 degrees C until RNA extraction. PBMCs were separated from peripheral blood using Ficoll-Hypaque density gradient centrifugation and then cryopreserved in liquid nitrogen. This clonotype appeared many times. Its binding antigen is unknown. Base qualities are missing; no much larger clone stands one base away. Sequenced material: PBMCs. This clonotype was obtained from a woman aged 40 to 50 in good health. The sequence links TRBV7-8 to TRBJ2-1; there is no confident call for the D gene. CDR3 region: CASSLFSVRPFDEQFF. The sequenced DNA: TGTGCCAGCAGCTTATTTTCAGTCCGCCCGTTCGATGAGCAGTTCTTC.